The clone carrying this T cell receptor beta chain appeared once. This sample was taken from a study of blood T cell repertoires in COVID-19. Study as a whole: COVID-19 samples collected from the United States, Italy and Spain covered acute and convalescent phases. PBMCs, B-cell-depleted T cells, or T cells provided the cDNA or gDNA that made up the material.

CDR3 length equals 14 residues. After removal of 0 bases from V and 6 bases from J, the junction contained 2 bases not matched to a gene. Germline assignment: CDR1 ENHRY and CDR2 SYGVKD. Assay used: immunoSEQ multiplex PCR; TCRdb lists only in-frame clones, some missing. This sample yields about 220,000 clones, of which less than 90% are seen a single time; about 20% belongs to the top ten. The source material was peripheral blood. The receptor's source is a man aged 25-40 years with active or convalescent COVID-19. The chain combines TRBV10-3 with TRBJ1-2, with 9 positions matching TRBD1. The chain's CDR3 is CAISESWDRDGYTF. The CDR3 nucleotides read TGTGCCATCAGTGAGTCGTGGGACAGGGATGGCTACACCTTC.